This T cell receptor (beta chain) derives from a study of CD8 T cells in ankylosing spondylitis. Findings and caveats of the study: Significantly higher representation of disease-linked clones was reported for matched ankylosing spondylitis synovial fluid.

For this clonotype: The antigen remains undetermined.

MiXCR, run by TCRdb on the 5' RACE reads, gives a single entry per CDR3 protein. The data hold just over 350,000 distinct CDR3 sequences, with around 20% observed a single time. V was trimmed by 3 bases and J by 7 bases, leaving 6 bases between them. There are 12 residues in the CDR3. Per the germline V gene, CDR1 is LNHNV and CDR2 is YYDKDF (reference sequence). The clonotype originates from a male donor with ankylosing spondylitis or in good health (not recorded which). The chain carries TRBV15 and TRBJ1-4; D unresolved. Material for sequencing was blood, either unsorted or a sorted T cell fraction (not recorded which). CDR3 in amino acids: CATSSNIEKLFF. In nucleotides, the CDR3 is TGTGCCACCAGCAGCAACATTGAAAAACTGTTTTTT.